This entry is about one TCR beta chain. The CDR3 totals 13 residues. Trimming cost V 7 bases and J 1 base, with 10 bases left between them. Original handling: Amplification with reference gene primers provided the estimates of nucleated cell counts. The data were produced by immunoSEQ multiplex PCR, yet TCRdb's version contains in-frame clones alone and is incomplete. V and J calls plus clone size are reproduced from that table; the DNA served to infer D and trimming. The data show hundreds of thousands of clones, nearly 90% seen once. The data derive from a study of blood T cell repertoires in COVID-19. In the study overall: From the United States, Italy and Spain came samples of acute and convalescent COVID-19.

Sequenced: peripheral blood. The V and J genes are TRBV12-3 or TRBV12-4 and TRBJ1-1; a weak D match, TRBD1 (5 bases). This TCR derives from a young man with active or convalescent COVID-19. As DNA, the CDR3 is TGTGCCAGCAATGCCGGGGGGAACACTGAAGCTTTCTTT. As protein: CASNAGGNTEAFF.